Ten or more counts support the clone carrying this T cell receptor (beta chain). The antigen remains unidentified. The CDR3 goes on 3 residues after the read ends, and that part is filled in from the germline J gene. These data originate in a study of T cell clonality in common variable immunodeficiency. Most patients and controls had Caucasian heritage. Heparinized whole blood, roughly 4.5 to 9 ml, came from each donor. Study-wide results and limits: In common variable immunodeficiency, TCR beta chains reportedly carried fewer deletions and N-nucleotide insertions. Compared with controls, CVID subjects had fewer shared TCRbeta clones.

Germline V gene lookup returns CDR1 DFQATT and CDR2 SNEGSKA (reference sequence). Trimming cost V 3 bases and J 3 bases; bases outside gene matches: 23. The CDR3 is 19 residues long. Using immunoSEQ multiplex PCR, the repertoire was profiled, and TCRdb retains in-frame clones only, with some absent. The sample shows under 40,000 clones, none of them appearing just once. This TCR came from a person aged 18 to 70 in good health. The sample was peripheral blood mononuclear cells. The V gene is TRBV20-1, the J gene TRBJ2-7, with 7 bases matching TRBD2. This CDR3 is CSARGPGGGAGWGVYEQYF. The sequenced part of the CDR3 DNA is TGCAGTGCTAGGGGGCCCGGAGGTGGAGCGGGGTGGGGGGTCTACGAG.